The 30 T cell receptor beta chains given below trace back to one sample, sequenced in a study of response to subunit inactivated influenza vaccine. In TCRdb, the RT-PCR reads were re-called with MiXCR into one record per CDR3 protein. Of roughly 700,000 distinct CDR3 sequences in the sample, over 11% are singletons; the top ten hold 6.5% to 8.5%. The material was PBMCs from blood, obtained 14 days before vaccination. These receptors originate from a man aged 50 to 59 who received an inactivated influenza vaccine.

This clonotype was picked up a small number of times. This sequence joins TRBV15 and TRBJ2-3, with 11 bases fitting TRBD2. Germline CDR1 and CDR2: LNHNV and YYDKDF (reference sequence). Trimming at V came to 0 bases and at J to 4 bases, leaving 0 bases not matched to a gene. CDR3 length equals 15 residues. CDR3 bases: TGTGCCACCAGCAGAGAACTAGCGGGAGCAGATACGCAGTATTTT. The encoded protein is CATSRELAGADTQYF.

The chain has TRBV4-3 and TRBJ2-5; D gene unclear. Germline CDR1 is LGHNA and CDR2 is YSLEER. The CDR3 length is 16 residues. The V end was cut by 0 bases, the J end by 5 bases, with 16 bases between. The CDR3 nucleotides are TGCGCCAGCAGCCAAGATCTACTTGTAGCTTGGGAGACCCAGTACTTC. It specifies CASSQDLLVAWETQYF.

The sample holds a few counts of this clonotype. The rearrangement links TRBV5-1 to TRBJ1-6, with TRBD1 identical over 8 bases. V lost 4 bases and J lost 7; bases outside the gene matches: 7. CDR3 length equals 15 residues. CDR1 is SGHRS and CDR2 is YFSETQ in the germline V gene. The CDR3 DNA sequence: TGCGCCAGCAGCAGGGCCGGGACAGGAAATTCACCCCTCCACTTT. Protein product: CASSRAGTGNSPLHF.

This clonotype occurred a few times. This sequence joins TRBV6-2 or TRBV6-3 and TRBJ2-2; TRBD2 might be the D (5 bases). Germline V gene sequence: CDR1 MNHEY, CDR2 SVGEGT. V was shortened by 7 bases and J by 5 bases, with 17 bases between the two germline ends. This CDR3 has 15 amino acids. CDR3: CASTLTGRGTGELFF. The DNA of the CDR3 is TGTGCCAGCACCCTAACTGGAAGAGGGACCGGGGAGCTGTTTTTT.

The gene calls are TRBV28 and TRBJ2-1; 9 bases align to TRBD1. From germline, CDR1 is MDHEN and CDR2 SYDVKM. The CDR3 is 15 residues long. V was clipped by 7 bases and J by 4 bases; unmatched bases: 8. The CDR3 here is CASTPGDREYNEQFF. The CDR3 DNA reads as TGTGCCAGCACCCCCGGGGACAGGGAATACAATGAGCAGTTCTTC.

The table lists this clonotype with many counts. The rearrangement links TRBV15 to TRBJ2-3, with D uncertain. CDR3 size: 16 residues. Trimming left V 1 base short and J 4 bases short, with 15 bases between. Per germline, CDR1 LNHNV and CDR2 YYDKDF (reference sequence). The CDR3 sequence is CATSRVLAVLPDTQYF. CDR3 DNA: TGTGCCACCAGCAGAGTATTGGCCGTTCTCCCAGATACGCAGTATTTT.

This clonotype was counted ten times or more. CDR3 DNA sequence: TGTGCCAGCAGCCAAATAGCGGGAGGCCTTACGCAGTATTTT. It codes for CASSQIAGGLTQYF. This chain links TRBV14 with TRBJ2-3, with 10 nucleotides matching TRBD2. The germline gives CDR1 SGHDN, CDR2 FVKESK. There are 14 residues in the CDR3. The junction had 4 bases not matched to a gene; V was cut back by 2 bases and J by 8 bases. The complete variable domain, with remaining parts taken from reference TRBV14 and TRBJ2-3, reads EAGVTQFPSHSVIEKGQTVTLRCDPISGHDNLYWYRRVMGKEIKFLLHFVKESKQDESGMPNNRFLAERTGGTYSTLKVQPAELEDSGVYFCASSQIAGGLTQYFGPGTRLTVL.

At least ten counts were recorded for this clonotype. The rearrangement uses TRBV5-6 and TRBJ2-3, with D possibly matching TRBD2 (6 bases). CDR3 length equals 13 residues. Germline V gene sequence: CDR1 SGHDT, CDR2 YYEEEE. V was trimmed by 4 bases and J by 3 bases, leaving 9 bases between them. The CDR3 DNA sequence: TGTGCCAGCAGCCGGACTATGACAGATACGCAGTATTTT. Amino acid sequence: CASSRTMTDTQYF.

V usage is TRBV5-1 and J usage is TRBJ2-3; no clear D gene. There are 14 residues in the CDR3. Between the trimmed V and J ends, which lost 0 bases and 2 bases, there was a span of 7 bases. Germline loops: CDR1 SGHRS, CDR2 YFSETQ. The CDR3 is CASSLAQPTDTQYF. DNA for the CDR3: TGCGCCAGCAGCTTGGCCCAGCCCACAGATACGCAGTATTTT.

The sample holds many counts of this clonotype. The chain combines TRBV28 with TRBJ2-1; D remains ambiguous. The CDR3 is 13 residues long. V was pared by 3 bases and J by 3 bases, with 6 bases between. The germline V gene has CDR1 MDHEN and CDR2 SYDVKM. The CDR3: CASSFPGYNEQFF. In nucleotides, the CDR3 is TGTGCCAGCAGTTTTCCGGGCTACAATGAGCAGTTCTTC.

Only a few counts were recorded for this clonotype. The V call is TRBV6-2 or TRBV6-3, the J call TRBJ2-7, with D possibly being TRBD1 or TRBD2 (5 bases each). CDR3 size: 14 residues. The V end lost 6 bases, the J end lost 2 bases, and 14 bases lay between the germline ends. The germline V gene encodes CDR1 MNHEY and CDR2 SVGEGT. CDR3 DNA: TGTGCCAGCAGCTCCCGGGGCGAAACCTACGAGCAGTACTTC. Translating gives CASSSRGETYEQYF.

This chain joins TRBV5-5 and TRBJ2-2, with 9 bases identical to TRBD1. V shed 1 base and J 4 bases; nucleotides not matched to a gene: 5. This CDR3 region has 16 residues. The germline V gene has CDR1 SGHKS and CDR2 YYEKEE (reference sequence). The CDR3 spells CASSLRQGDSTGELFF. DNA for the CDR3: TGTGCCAGCAGCTTGAGACAGGGGGATAGCACCGGGGAGCTGTTTTTT.

The rearrangement uses TRBV25-1 and TRBJ2-7; D unclear. Germline values: CDR1 MGHDK, CDR2 SYGVNS. The ends were cut back, 2 bases at V and 2 bases at J, with 10 bases in the middle. The CDR3 contains 14 residues. In DNA form, the CDR3 reads TGTGCCAGCAGTGAAAGTGGGTGGACCTACGAGCAGTACTTC. Amino acids: CASSESGWTYEQYF.

DNA for the CDR3: TGTGCCAGCAGCGGTGGGGGGGGACTACTCTACGAGCAGTACTTC. Amino acids: CASSGGGGLLYEQYF. J is TRBJ2-7 and V is TRBV9, with 7 positions matching TRBD2. The V segment lost 3 bases and the J segment 3 bases; nucleotides outside the gene matches: 9. CDR1 is SGDLS, CDR2 YYNGEE, per germline. The CDR3 runs to 15 residues.

This clonotype was detected many times. The chain couples TRBV5-1 to TRBJ1-2, with 8 bases aligning to TRBD1. Looked up from germline, CDR1 is SGHRS and CDR2 is YFSETQ. The CDR3 covers 14 residues. V lost 0 bases, J lost 6 bases, and 4 bases stayed unmatched. CDR3 residues: CASSLGDRGHGYTF. DNA for the CDR3: TGCGCCAGCAGCTTGGGTGACAGGGGACATGGCTACACCTTC.

This clonotype was counted only a few times. This chain links TRBV28 with TRBJ2-7; 8 bases fit TRBD1. Germline CDR1 reads MDHEN; CDR2 reads SYDVKM. V lost 6 bases, J lost 1 base, and 14 bases stayed unmatched. The CDR3 has 17 residues. CDR3 bases: TGTGCCAGCAGCGCCCCCTTCGGGACAGGAAATTCCTACGAGCAGTACTTC. Its protein product is CASSAPFGTGNSYEQYF.

This clonotype was seen only a few times. The V gene is TRBV4-3, the J gene TRBJ2-2; D is uncertain. This CDR3 has 16 residues. Germline V CDR1 and CDR2: LGHNA, YSLEER. V was cut by 2 bases and J by 5 bases, with 15 bases left in between. This CDR3 is CASSQHLTDVTGELFF. The CDR3, as DNA: TGCGCCAGCAGCCAACACTTAACCGATGTTACCGGGGAGCTGTTTTTT.

This clonotype was counted between two and nine times. The V call is TRBV7-2, the J call TRBJ2-1; a weak D match, TRBD1 (5 bases). CDR3 length: 17 amino acids. Germline CDR1 SGHTA, CDR2 FQGNSA. With 1 base removed from V and 1 base from J, the gap between germline ends came to 14 bases. The CDR3 coding sequence is TGTGCCAGCAGCTTAGTCGCAGGGTTCGGGTCCTACAATGAGCAGTTCTTC. It yields the protein CASSLVAGFGSYNEQFF.

The V and J genes are TRBV6-4 and TRBJ1-1, with 8 positions matching TRBD1. J lost 0 bases, V lost 9 bases, and 12 bases had no gene match. The CDR3 totals 16 residues. CDR1 and CDR2 (germline): MRHNA, SNTAGT. The CDR3 reads CASQGGRGLLNTEAFF. The CDR3 DNA reads as TGTGCCAGTCAAGGAGGCAGGGGGCTGTTGAACACTGAAGCTTTCTTT.

This clonotype was counted a few times. The rearrangement uses TRBV19 and TRBJ2-2, with D possibly matching TRBD1 (6 bases). Germline CDR1 reads LNHDA; CDR2 reads SQIVND (reference sequence). The CDR3 runs 15 residues. V was pared by 5 bases and J by 4 bases, with 14 bases between. CDR3 sequence reads: CASSRSGVGTGELFF. CDR3 sequence (DNA): TGTGCCAGTAGTCGGTCAGGGGTCGGCACCGGGGAGCTGTTTTTT. Full variable domain (rest looked up from reference TRBV19 and TRBJ2-2): DGGITQSPKYLFRKEGQNVTLSCEQNLNHDAMYWYRQDPGQGLRLIYYSQIVNDFQKGDIAEGYSVSREKKESFPLTVTSAQKNPTAFYLCASSRSGVGTGELFFGEGSRLTVL.

This clonotype was found a few times. The V and J genes are TRBV2 and TRBJ2-1; D assignment may be TRBD1 or TRBD2 (6 bases each). CDR1 is SNHLY and CDR2 is FYNNEI in the germline V gene. The CDR3 runs 12 residues. V was shortened by 7 bases and J by 15 bases, with 19 bases between the two germline ends. DNA for the CDR3: TGTGCCAGCACCGCCCCAACGGGGGCCCCGTTCTTC. Translation: CASTAPTGAPFF. The full variable domain, in which reference TRBV2 and TRBJ2-1 provide the parts outside the CDR3, is EPEVTQTPSHQVTQMGQEVILRCVPISNHLYFYWYRQILGQKVEFLVSFYNNEISEKSEIFDDQFSVERPDGSNFTLKIRSTKLEDSAMYFCASTAPTGAPFFGPGTRLTVL.

This chain joins TRBV4-1 and TRBJ2-7; 9 bases fit TRBD2. CDR1 and CDR2 (germline): MGHRA, YSYEKL. J gave up 5 bases and V 1 base, and 3 bases lay outside the gene matches. The CDR3 contains 14 residues. CDR3 amino acids: CASSQVRGGDEQYF. DNA for the CDR3: TGCGCCAGCAGCCAAGTGCGGGGGGGGGACGAGCAGTACTTC.

V gene TRBV15 combines with J gene TRBJ2-7; D may be TRBD1 (6 bases). Trimming took 5 bases from V and 6 from J, leaving 11 bases between them. This CDR3 is 12 amino acids long. Germline V lookup: CDR1 LNHNV, CDR2 YYDKDF (reference sequence). In nucleotides, the CDR3 is TGTGCCACCAGCCGGGACACTGGCGAGCAGTACTTC. Protein: CATSRDTGEQYF.

This clonotype was detected many times. A read error may account for a junction end that differs from germline. This sequence joins TRBV5-1 and TRBJ2-7, with 10 positions matching TRBD1. The CDR3 length is 14 residues. CDR1 SGHRS and CDR2 YFSETQ come from the germline V gene. The CDR3 DNA reads as TGTGCCAGCAGCTTAGGACAGGGGGGGTACGAGCAGTACTTC. Protein sequence: CASSLGQGGYEQYF.

This chain links TRBV6-1 with TRBJ2-7, with D tentatively TRBD1 (6 bases). CDR3 length equals 15 residues. V gave up 4 bases and J gave up 4 bases, with 17 bases separating them. CDR1 is MNHNS, CDR2 SASEGT, per germline. CDR3 sequence (DNA): TGTGCCAGCAGTGCCCTCCGGGACACGAGATACGAGCAGTACTTC. It encodes CASSALRDTRYEQYF.

The sample holds a few counts of this clonotype. This chain links TRBV28 with TRBJ2-2, with 9 bases aligning to TRBD2. Unmatched junction bases numbered 6, after V lost 7 bases and J lost 0 bases. The CDR3 is 16 residues long. CDR1 is MDHEN, CDR2 SYDVKM, per germline. The CDR3 reads CASTRAGGSNTGELFF. The CDR3 nucleotides read TGTGCCAGCACCCGAGCGGGGGGATCGAACACCGGGGAGCTGTTTTTT.

V is TRBV5-1 and J is TRBJ2-3; TRBD2 aligns across 7 bases. V shed 5 bases, J shed 6 bases, and the junction held 12 bases outside the gene matches. Germline V gene lookup returns CDR1 SGHRS and CDR2 YFSETQ. The length of the CDR3 is 15 residues. CDR3 coding DNA: TGCGCCAGCAGGGGCAGCGGGGAAAGGGCCGATACGCAGTATTTT. Encoded protein: CASRGSGERADTQYF.

This clonotype was observed a few times. The J gene is TRBJ1-5, the V gene TRBV7-9, with unresolved D. V dropped 4 bases and J dropped 7 bases, with 14 bases sitting between them. Germline V CDR1 and CDR2: SEHNR, FQNEAQ (reference sequence). The CDR3 has 14 residues. CDR3 in DNA: TGTGCCAGCAGCTCCGACGAGCTCGGGCAGCCCCAGCATTTT. Protein product: CASSSDELGQPQHF.

V is TRBV20-1 and J is TRBJ2-3, with D perhaps being TRBD1 or TRBD2 (6 bases each). Germline V lookup: CDR1 DFQATT, CDR2 SNEGSKA (reference sequence). V was pared by 2 bases and J by 5 bases, with 20 bases between. The length of the CDR3 is 16 residues. CDR3 in DNA: TGCAGTGCTAGACCCCCCCGACGGGGGCGGGTAGATACGCAGTATTTT. Protein product: CSARPPRRGRVDTQYF.

This chain links TRBV6-1 with TRBJ1-1; D is uncertain. CDR1 is MNHNS and CDR2 is SASEGT in the germline V gene. The V gene lost 6 bases and the J gene lost 0 bases, with 14 bases spanning the gap. The length of the CDR3 is 15 residues. In DNA, the CDR3 is TGTGCCAGCAGCCCTCCCGGCAAGATGAACACTGAAGCTTTCTTT. It codes for CASSPPGKMNTEAFF.